The 17 T cell receptor beta chains presented below share a single source sample, sequenced in a study of T-cell reconstitution after alpha-beta-depleted transplantation in children. Unique molecular identifiers were built into the TCRbeta library. TCRdb re-called the PCR reads through MiXCR, storing one row per CDR3 protein. The sample lists 450,000 to 700,000 distinct CDR3 sequences, over 25% seen once, with under 45% in the top ten. This sample comprised PBMCs, obtained before TCRalphabeta/CD19-depleted stem cell transplant. All receptors come from a boy less than two years old with Wiskott-Aldrich syndrome, due to receive a stem cell transplant.

This clonotype was counted between two and nine times. V usage is TRBV29-1 and J usage is TRBJ2-1, with D uncertain. Trimming took off 4 bases at V and 5 bases at J, with 6 bases between the two ends. There are 11 residues in the CDR3. Germline assignment: CDR1 SQVTM and CDR2 ANQGSEA. CDR3 in DNA: TGCAGCGTTGCAAGAAACAATGAGCAGTTCTTC. Amino acids: CSVARNNEQFF.

The chain's CDR3 is CASTPGLAFSETQYF. The CDR3 DNA sequence: TGTGCCAGCACCCCGGGACTAGCATTTTCGGAGACCCAGTACTTC. The chain recombines TRBV7-8 with TRBJ2-5; the match to TRBD2 covers 9 bases. Trimming removed 7 bases from V and 5 bases from J; junction bases left unmatched: 11. This CDR3 has 15 residues. The germline gives CDR1 SGHVS, CDR2 FQNEAQ.

This CDR3 is CASSPIKVTDTQYF. The CDR3 DNA sequence: TGCGCCAGCAGCCCCATTAAGGTCACAGATACGCAGTATTTT. The chain recombines TRBV5-1 with TRBJ2-3; D unclear. Germline V gives CDR1 SGHRS, CDR2 YFSETQ. The ends were cut back, 4 bases at V and 2 bases at J, with 11 bases in the middle. This CDR3 comprises 14 residues.

This clonotype was seen more than once but under ten times. The V gene is TRBV30, the J gene TRBJ2-1; a possible D gene is TRBD1 (6 bases). The CDR3 has 13 amino acids. V lost 2 bases and J 5 bases, leaving 10 bases between the germline ends. Germline CDR1 is GTSNPN and CDR2 is SVGIG (reference sequence). The CDR3 bases are TGTGCCTGGAGTACCGGACAGAACAATGAGCAGTTCTTC. It is translated as CAWSTGQNNEQFF.

This clonotype was found a few times. The chain uses TRBV29-1 and TRBJ2-1; 14 bases align to TRBD2. J gave up 8 bases and V 6 bases, and 9 bases lay outside the gene matches. This CDR3 contains 15 residues. Germline V lookup: CDR1 SQVTM, CDR2 ANQGSEA. CDR3 residues: CSVGTSGSIWHEQFF. The CDR3 bases are TGCAGCGTCGGGACTAGCGGGAGTATTTGGCATGAGCAGTTCTTC.

This rearrangement joins TRBV15 to TRBJ2-5; 9 positions match TRBD2. V dropped 2 bases and J dropped 2; count of bases not matched to a gene: 6. The length of the CDR3 is 16 residues. Germline V gene data show CDR1 as LNHNV and CDR2 as YYDKDF (reference sequence). The DNA for the CDR3 is TGTGCCACCAGCAGAACCCTAACTAGCGGGCAAGAGACCCAGTACTTC. Translating gives CATSRTLTSGQETQYF.

This sequence joins TRBV11-1 and TRBJ2-7, with 11 bases matching TRBD2. The CDR3 contains 18 residues. With 4 bases clipped from V and 0 bases from J, the junction kept 11 bases outside the gene matches. Germline-derived CDR1 and CDR2 are SGHAT and FQDESV (reference sequence). The CDR3, as DNA: TGTGCCAGCAGCTCCTCGCTAGCGGGAGGTCTTAGCTCCTACGAGCAGTACTTC. Amino acids: CASSSSLAGGLSSYEQYF.

This clonotype was observed a few times. The V gene is TRBV4-1, the J gene TRBJ2-1; 9 positions agree with TRBD1. From germline, CDR1 is MGHRA and CDR2 YSYEKL. The V gene end was trimmed by 3 bases and the J gene end by 6 bases; junction bases not matched to a gene: 9. The CDR3 sequence is 16 residues long. The CDR3: CASSQSPGQGFNEQFF. CDR3 DNA sequence: TGCGCCAGCAGCCAGAGTCCGGGACAGGGTTTCAATGAGCAGTTCTTC.

This chain uses TRBV27 with TRBJ2-7, with TRBD1 identical over 7 bases. V trimming: 5 bases; J trimming: 5 bases; junction bases outside the gene matches: 12. Looked up from germline, CDR1 is MNHEY and CDR2 is SMNVEV (reference sequence). The CDR3 extends over 15 amino acids. CDR3 amino acids: CASSPPTGSMDEQYF. CDR3 DNA sequence: TGTGCCAGCAGTCCCCCGACAGGGAGTATGGACGAGCAGTACTTC.

The chain has TRBV5-1 and TRBJ1-1; D is unclear. The germline V gene has CDR1 SGHRS and CDR2 YFSETQ. V was cut by 4 bases and J by 9 bases, with 16 bases left in between. The length of the CDR3 is 13 residues. CDR3 in amino acids: CASSAGLEDKAFF. The DNA for the CDR3 is TGCGCCAGCAGCGCCGGACTGGAAGATAAAGCTTTCTTT.

The J gene is TRBJ2-3, the V gene TRBV10-3, with a weak D call TRBD2 (6 bases). The CDR3 runs 16 residues. Trimming stripped 8 bases from V and 1 base from J, with 19 bases between. Germline V gene data show CDR1 as ENHRY and CDR2 as SYGVKD. The CDR3, as DNA: TGTGCCATCGGCGCGGGGACCGGGACGGGCACAGATACGCAGTATTTT. This encodes CAIGAGTGTGTDTQYF.

Comment on this clonotype: The junction departs from the called germline gene at one end, perhaps through a read error. V and J are TRBV12-3 or TRBV12-4 and TRBJ2-1; 7 bases fit TRBD2. The CDR3 totals 12 residues. For the CDR3, the DNA is TGTGCCAGCAGTTTCCGGCTAGCGGAAGAAACATTC. This encodes CASSFRLAEETF.

This clonotype was observed a few times. The rearrangement joins TRBV5-4 to TRBJ1-5; the D gene is possibly TRBD1 (5 bases). The CDR3 contains 14 residues. With 0 bases removed from V and 7 bases from J, the gap between germline ends came to 11 bases. In germline, CDR1 is SGHNT, CDR2 YYREEE (reference sequence). The CDR3 DNA sequence: TGTGCCAGCAGCTTGGACGGTGGGGACCAGCCCCAGCATTTT. As protein: CASSLDGGDQPQHF.

The chain recombines TRBV5-1 with TRBJ2-1; TRBD2 matches 10 bases. This CDR3 is built from 17 residues. Germline V gives CDR1 SGHRS, CDR2 YFSETQ. The V and J ends lost 3 bases and 1 base, in that order; junction bases with no gene match: 7. CDR3 sequence (DNA): TGCGCCAGCAGCTGGGCTAGCGGGAGTGATTCCTACAATGAGCAGTTCTTC. It yields the protein CASSWASGSDSYNEQFF.

The rearrangement links TRBV7-3 to TRBJ2-1; 9 bases map to TRBD1. CDR1 is SGHTA and CDR2 is FQGTGA in the germline V gene. This CDR3 is 14 amino acids long. With 5 bases clipped from V and 3 bases from J, the junction kept 2 bases outside the gene matches. In nucleotides, the CDR3 is TGTGCCAGCAGCCAGACAGGGGGCTACAATGAGCAGTTCTTC. Amino acids: CASSQTGGYNEQFF.

The chain recombines TRBV7-3 with TRBJ2-1; no clear D gene. V was pared by 0 bases and J by 6 bases, with 6 bases between. Germline assignment: CDR1 SGHTA and CDR2 FQGTGA. There are 13 residues in the CDR3. The CDR3 region has the DNA TGTGCCAGCAGCTTAACGGATTCCAATGAGCAGTTCTTC. Amino acids: CASSLTDSNEQFF.

This chain joins TRBV15 and TRBJ2-1; D remains ambiguous. The CDR3 is 14 residues long. Germline values: CDR1 LNHNV, CDR2 YYDKDF (reference sequence). Trimming removed 0 bases from V and 6 bases from J, with 9 bases in between. This CDR3 reads CATSRDSETNEQFF. CDR3 nucleotides: TGTGCCACCAGCAGAGATTCTGAAACCAATGAGCAGTTCTTC.